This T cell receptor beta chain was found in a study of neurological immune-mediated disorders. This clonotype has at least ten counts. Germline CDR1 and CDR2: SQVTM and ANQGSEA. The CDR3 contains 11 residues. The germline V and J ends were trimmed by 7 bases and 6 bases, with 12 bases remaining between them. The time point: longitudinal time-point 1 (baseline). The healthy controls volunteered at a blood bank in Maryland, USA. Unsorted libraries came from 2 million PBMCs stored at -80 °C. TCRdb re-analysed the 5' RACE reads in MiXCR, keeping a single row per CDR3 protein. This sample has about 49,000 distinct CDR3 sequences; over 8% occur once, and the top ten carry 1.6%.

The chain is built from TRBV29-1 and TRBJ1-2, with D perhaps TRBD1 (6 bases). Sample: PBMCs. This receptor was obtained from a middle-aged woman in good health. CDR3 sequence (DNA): TGCAGCGGAGCACAGGGTGATGGCTACACCTTC. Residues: CSGAQGDGYTF.